The 2 T cell receptor beta chains below come from one sample, sequenced in a study of cytomegalovirus exposure and HLA in healthy donors. Amplification used 60 Vbeta primers and 13 Jbeta primers. TCRdb's table, derived via immunoSEQ multiplex PCR, lists solely in-frame clones and lacks some. Of around 130,000 clones in the sample, 70% to 85% were seen once. Sequenced material: PBMCs. The receptors were sampled from a woman between 55 and 75 years old in good health and CMV-seropositive.

This clone was detected a few times. The chain couples TRBV7-3 to TRBJ1-1; 7 bases match TRBD1. After removal of 1 base from V and 4 bases from J, the junction contained 3 bases not matched to a gene. The CDR3 is 14 residues long. Germline V gene lookup returns CDR1 SGHTA and CDR2 FQGTGA. The CDR3 reads CASSLRAGGTEAFF. For the CDR3, the DNA is TGTGCCAGCAGCTTAAGGGCAGGGGGCACTGAAGCTTTCTTT.

V usage is TRBV6-1 and J usage is TRBJ2-5; 11 nucleotides line up with TRBD2. The germline V gene encodes CDR1 MNHNS and CDR2 SASEGT. V lost 6 bases and J lost 5; bases outside the gene matches: 5. This CDR3 has 14 amino acids. CDR3 loop: CASSLAGGLETQYF. In DNA, the CDR3 is TGTGCCAGCAGCTTAGCGGGGGGGCTCGAGACCCAGTACTTC.